This passage covers 3 T cell receptor beta chains from one sample sequenced in a study of lymphopenia after photon versus proton radiotherapy. Assay used: immunoSEQ multiplex PCR; TCRdb lists only in-frame clones, some missing. This table has about 20,000 clones, more than 85% appearing once. Here the sequenced sample was peripheral blood, taken from a patient treated with proton-based radiotherapy. These receptors all stem from a man aged 80 or over with esophageal cancer.

The rearrangement uses TRBV15 and TRBJ2-3, with TRBD2 identical over 8 bases. J gave up 3 bases and V 3 bases, and 2 bases lay outside the gene matches. CDR1 and CDR2 from the germline V gene are LNHNV and YYDKDF (reference sequence). The CDR3 spans 14 residues. The CDR3 region has the DNA TGTGCCACCAGCAGCGGGAGGGTTACAGATACGCAGTATTTT. It translates to CATSSGRVTDTQYF.

The chain is built from TRBV7-9 and TRBJ1-1; D may be TRBD1 (5 bases). CDR1 and CDR2 (germline): SEHNR, FQNEAQ (reference sequence). Between the trimmed V and J ends, which lost 5 bases and 7 bases, there was a span of 8 bases. The CDR3 is 11 amino acids. CDR3 region: CASSPRGEAFF. In nucleotides, the CDR3 is TGTGCCAGCAGCCCGAGGGGTGAAGCTTTCTTT.

V usage is TRBV2 and J usage is TRBJ2-7; D possibly uses TRBD1 or TRBD2 (5 bases each). The CDR3 totals 12 residues. Trimming took off 6 bases at V and 5 bases at J, with 11 bases between the two ends. CDR1 and CDR2 (germline): SNHLY, FYNNEI. In DNA form, the CDR3 reads TGTGCCAGCAGGAGGGGAGAAGACGAGCAGTACTTC. Translated: CASRRGEDEQYF.